These T cell receptor beta chains were read from a single sample in a study of identical twins. TCRdb re-derived calls from the 5' RACE reads in MiXCR, one entry per CDR3 protein. The sample includes 450,000 to 500,000 distinct CDR3 sequences, roughly an eighth of them seen just once. The sample was also reused in another study, on yellow fever vaccine responses in identical twins.

Material for sequencing was CD4+ T cells sorted from blood. These receptors originate from a woman aged 18-29 years in good health. CDR3s include the opening cysteine and the closing phenylalanine or tryptophan. The order of the fields is D gene, clone size, J gene, CDR3 length, V gene, CDR3 DNA, CDR3 protein. A D gene is named only where the DNA matches it firmly. Clone size is given for some rows only: seen once, a few or many times, or a class if the clone is expanded.

NA	many	TRBJ2-4	17	TRBV29-1	TGCAGCGCTGTAAGGGGCAGGTCCTCCATAGCCAAAAACATTCAGTACTTC	CSAVRGRSSIAKNIQYF
NA	NA	TRBJ2-3	12	TRBV10-3	TGTGCCATCAGTGGTTTTGGAGATACGCAGTATTTT	CAISGFGDTQYF
NA	NA	TRBJ2-1	13	TRBV5-1	TGCGCCAGCCGACTCGGCTCCTACAATGAGCAGTTCTTC	CASRLGSYNEQFF
TRBD2	few	TRBJ2-1	16	TRBV9	TGTGCCAGCAGCTTAGACCCTAGCGGGGCCCACAATGAGCAGTTCTTC	CASSLDPSGAHNEQFF
NA	NA	TRBJ1-1	17	TRBV20-1	TGCAGTGCTAGAGTAACCAACCGAGGGAGAACGAACACTGAAGCTTTCTTT	CSARVTNRGRTNTEAFF
NA	few	TRBJ2-1	10	TRBV20-1	TGCAGTGCCGCAGAATTAGAGCAGTTCTTC	CSAAELEQFF
NA	once	TRBJ2-1	14	TRBV19	TGTGCCAGTGTCAGTTCGGGACTTCCAAATGAGCAGTTCTTC	CASVSSGLPNEQFF
NA	many	TRBJ2-7	15	TRBV28	TGTGCCAGCAGCCCTTACTACGGCCCCGACTACGAGCAGTACTTC	CASSPYYGPDYEQYF
NA	many	TRBJ1-5	14	TRBV5-1	TGCGCCAGCAGCTTCTCAGGGATGGATCAGCCCCAGCATTTT	CASSFSGMDQPQHF
NA	few	TRBJ2-4	18	TRBV4-3	TGCGCCAGCAGCCAAGATAAAGCGGGCTACGTAGCCAAAAACATTCAGTACTTC	CASSQDKAGYVAKNIQYF
TRBD1	few	TRBJ2-7	12	TRBV6-5	TGTGCCATCGGACAGGGGGGCTACGAGCAGTACTTC	CAIGQGGYEQYF
NA	many	TRBJ2-5	15	TRBV14	TGTGCCAGCAGCCAAGACGGCAAGAAGGCTGAGACCCAGTACTTC	CASSQDGKKAETQYF
TRBD2	few	TRBJ2-5	14	TRBV5-1	TGCGCCAGCAGCTTGACAGCGGGAGGTGAGACCCAGTACTTC	CASSLTAGGETQYF
NA	few	TRBJ2-1	14	TRBV20-1	TGCAGTCCCAGGCCAGCGGGCTCCTACAATGAGCAGTTCTTC	CSPRPAGSYNEQFF
TRBD2	few	TRBJ2-5	18	TRBV4-3	TGCGCCAGCAGCCAAGGAGTATCGGGACTAGCGGGAGGGGAGACCCAGTACTTC	CASSQGVSGLAGGETQYF
NA	NA	TRBJ1-2	13	TRBV5-1	TGCGCCAGCAGCTCTGACGGTCCATATGGCTACACCTTC	CASSSDGPYGYTF
TRBD2	many	TRBJ2-3	16	TRBV12-3/TRBV12-4	TGTGCCAGCAGTCAGACTAGCGGGAGGCCCTCGGATACGCAGTATTTT	CASSQTSGRPSDTQYF
NA	NA	TRBJ2-3	15	TRBV10-3	TGTGCCATCAATGCGGGAACTGCCGACGGGGATACGCAGTATTTT	CAINAGTADGDTQYF
NA	NA	TRBJ2-5	16	TRBV24-1	TGTGCCACCAGTGATAAAAAGGAACAGGGCGGTAGGACCCAGTACTTC	CATSDKKEQGGRTQYF
TRBD1	NA	TRBJ2-7	14	TRBV28	TGTGCCAGCAGTGGACAGGGGGACGGGTACGAGCAGTACTTC	CASSGQGDGYEQYF
NA	few	TRBJ2-7	14	TRBV7-7	TGTGCTAGCAACCCCGTAGGGGTCCGTTACGAGCAGTACTTC	CASNPVGVRYEQYF
NA	few	TRBJ2-4	14	TRBV11-2	TGTGCCAGCAGCCCGAACCTGGCCGCAAACATTCAGTACTTC	CASSPNLAANIQYF
NA	NA	TRBJ2-7	14	TRBV7-8	TGTGCCAGCAGCTTAGGATCCGGGCCCTACGAGCAGTACTTC	CASSLGSGPYEQYF
TRBD2	NA	TRBJ2-3	17	TRBV29-1	TGCAGCGTTGAAATAGCTTGGGGGGGTCAGAACACAGATACGCAGTATTTT	CSVEIAWGGQNTDTQYF